This TCR beta chain was sequenced during a study of multiple sclerosis patients with progressive multifocal leukoencephalopathy. Study conclusions and caveats: Less diverse TRB repertoires were suggested in most PML patients.

Trimming at V came to 4 bases and at J to 4 bases, leaving 11 bases not matched to a gene. CDR1 is SGHRS, CDR2 YFSETQ, per germline. This CDR3 has 17 residues. Sample time point: time of PML onset. On this clone: What it binds is unknown.

The assay was immunoSEQ multiplex PCR, and TCRdb's table has in-frame clones only and misses some. Counted here are fewer than 35,000 clones, over 75% occurring once; the ten biggest clones make up about 3.2%. The V gene is TRBV5-1, the J gene TRBJ1-1, with 12 nucleotides matching TRBD1. The clonotype comes from a human donor with progressive multifocal leukoencephalopathy. The sequencing used PBMCs, collected from a patient treated with natalizumab. The CDR3 here is CASSRGQGAPRGTEAFF. CDR3 bases: TGCGCCAGCAGCAGGGGACAGGGGGCCCCTCGGGGCACTGAAGCTTTCTTT.